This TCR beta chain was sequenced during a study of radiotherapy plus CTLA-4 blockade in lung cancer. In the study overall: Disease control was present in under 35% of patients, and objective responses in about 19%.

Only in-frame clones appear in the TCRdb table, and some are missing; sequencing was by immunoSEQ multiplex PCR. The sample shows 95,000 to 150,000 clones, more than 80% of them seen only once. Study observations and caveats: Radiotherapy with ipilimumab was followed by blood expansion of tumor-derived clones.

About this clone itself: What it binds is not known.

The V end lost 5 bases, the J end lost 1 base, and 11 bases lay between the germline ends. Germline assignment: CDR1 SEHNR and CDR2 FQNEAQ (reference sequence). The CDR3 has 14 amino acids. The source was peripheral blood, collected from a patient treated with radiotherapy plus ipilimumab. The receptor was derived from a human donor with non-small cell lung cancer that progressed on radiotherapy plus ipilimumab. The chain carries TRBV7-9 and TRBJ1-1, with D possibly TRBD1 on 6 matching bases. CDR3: CASSPDRANTEAFF. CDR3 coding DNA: TGTGCCAGCAGCCCGGACAGAGCGAACACTGAAGCTTTCTTT.